The clone carrying this T cell receptor (beta chain) has just a few counts. Its antigen remains unknown. This entry belongs to a study of cytomegalovirus exposure and HLA in healthy donors. Study-wide results and limits: In a later analysis, compared with equally common non-associated chains, HLA-associated beta chains were more expanded. Common viral pathogens (according to a later analysis) appeared linked to several of the most significant clusters.

The CDR3 has 15 residues. From germline, CDR1 is MRHNA and CDR2 SNTAGT. The V gene end was trimmed by 7 bases and the J gene end by 7 bases; junction bases not matched to a gene: 11. PCR amplification relied on 60 Vbeta primers (plus 13 Jbeta primers). Per the authors' pipeline: A later analysis counted about 80 million unique TCR beta chains, around 10 million shared. Here immunoSEQ multiplex PCR was the method, and the copy in TCRdb shows in-frame clones only, minus some. The V and J calls and clone size come from that table; D and trimming were worked out from the DNA. The repertoire holds fewer than 150,000 clones, with 60% to 85% as singletons.

The specimen sequenced was PBMCs. The chain uses TRBV6-4 and TRBJ2-1; 9 nucleotides agree with TRBD2. The clonotype was recovered from a male donor in good health and CMV-seronegative. The CDR3 DNA follows: TGTGCCAGCACCCTGATAGCGGGAGAGACGAATGAGCAGTTCTTC. Protein sequence: CASTLIAGETNEQFF.